This T cell receptor (beta chain) was identified during a study of Ad26.COV2.S vaccination and SARS-CoV-2 variants (dated by TCRdb to the early 2020s). Study-level background: Donors in the vaccine arm were drawn from COV1001, a multicentre, randomized, double-blind, placebo-controlled phase I-IIa trial testing Ad26.COV2.S in healthy adults. Ad26.COV2.S was administered intramuscularly at a dose of 5x10^10 or 1x10^11 viral particles, either as one shot or as two shots given 56 days apart. Sequencing of the TCRbeta repertoire served to evaluate the specificity and breadth of SARS-CoV-2-reactive T cell receptors following Ad26.COV2.S vaccination. A total of 32 samples were included in the TCR-sequenced set, comprising around 19 Ad26.COV2.S vaccine recipients, 5 placebo recipients and 8 SARS-CoV-2 convalescent individuals. Trial participants were randomized into five groups of five: low-dose or high-dose Ad26.COV2.S given once or twice, or placebo on both occasions. Investigators remained blinded to trial group allocation during experiments and outcome assessment.

The sample's treatment or condition label is to be understood as: about 20 received Ad26.COV2.S at low or high dose, single or two shots; about 5 received placebo; per-sample allocation not given. For vaccine and placebo recipients, the sequenced repertoires came from samples collected on day 63 after the first injection. Between 29 July and 7 August 2020, Cohort 1b enrolled approximately 26 adults aged 18-55 years at one site in Boston, USA. As a vaccine, Ad26.COV2.S was a replication-incompetent adenovirus type 26 vector that expressed a prefusion-stabilized SARS-CoV-2 spike protein derived from the original Wuhan strain. TCRbeta CDR3 regions were sequenced with the immunoSEQ Assay. After extraction, genomic DNA underwent amplification by bias-controlled multiplex PCR, followed by high-throughput sequencing. Regarding the original processing steps: To quantify the absolute abundance of every unique TCRbeta CDR3 region, sequences were collapsed and filtered. T cell fraction was estimated by normalizing TCRbeta template counts to usable DNA, with usable DNA measured through amplification of reference genes found in all nucleated cells. Repertoire TCRs were annotated as SARS-CoV-2-specific by exact matching of V gene, CDR3 amino acid sequence and J gene to a known reactive TCR set. The reference SARS-CoV-2 TCR set was obtained from MIRA and was filtered for enrichment in COVID-19-positive ImmuneCODE repertoires, whereby public or cross-reactive TCRs were removed. Drawing on the MIRA antigens, annotated TCRs were analysed further at the level of specific ORF or position within ORF. Breadth was defined as the number of annotated unique rearrangements divided by the total number of unique productive rearrangements, and depth was defined as the summed frequency of the annotated unique rearrangements. Group comparisons of TCR breadth used two-sided Wilcoxon rank-sum tests. TCRdb carries this immuneACCESS record with in-frame sequences only. Its versions omit some clonotypes, under half of them owing to an unresolved V gene in the studies checked, with the rest unexplained. D and trimming were read from the DNA, whereas the V and J calls and clone size are those reported in that table. Counted in this sample were over 450,000 clones; roughly 87% of them appeared once. The ten largest clones take up under 2% of the sample.

This clone showed up just once. Its antigen is unknown. Nothing much larger sits one base from this clone, and base qualities are not available. On the study overall, not on this receptor specifically: After vaccination, spike-specific CD8+ and CD4+ T cell responses were reported to show substantial breadth. The study was not powered for comparison of responses between vaccine doses or regimens. Comparable non-spike TCR breadth was observed between vaccine and placebo recipients, consistent with only spike being contained in the vaccine. It was noted by the authors that total T cell responses may have been underestimated by the TCR breadth and depth analyses. Ad26.COV2.S recipients had higher spike-specific TCR breadth than placebo recipients (P = 0.0014).

V trim: 4 bases; J trim: 6 bases; unmatched bases: 15. Taken from the germline V gene, the CDR1 and CDR2 loops are SGHTA and FQGNSA. Reading from cysteine to phenylalanine, the CDR3 counts 18 amino acids. Solely the CDR3 DNA is kept, with 54 bases framed from the first base. Recombination linked TRBV7-2 to TRBJ2-3, and TRBD2 aligns with 11 junction nucleotides. The clonotype originates from a person between 18 and 65 years old who received the Ad26.COV2.S COVID-19 vaccine or a placebo. The sequenced sample was peripheral blood, obtained in a trial of Ad26.COV2.S vaccine versus placebo. The CDR3 amino acid sequence is: CASSSPPSSGGHRDTQYF. At the DNA level, the sequence is TGTGCCAGCAGCTCCCCCCCCTCTAGCGGGGGGCACAGGGATACGCAGTATTTT.